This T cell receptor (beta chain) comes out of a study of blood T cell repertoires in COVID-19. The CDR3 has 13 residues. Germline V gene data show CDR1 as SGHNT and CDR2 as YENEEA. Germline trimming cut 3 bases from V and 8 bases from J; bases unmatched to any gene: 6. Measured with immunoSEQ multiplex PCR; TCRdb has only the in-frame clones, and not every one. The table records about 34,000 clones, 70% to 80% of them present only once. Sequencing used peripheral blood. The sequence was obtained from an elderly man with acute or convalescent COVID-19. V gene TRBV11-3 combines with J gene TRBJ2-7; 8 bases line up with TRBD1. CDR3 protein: CASSFQPGGKQYF. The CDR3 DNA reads TGTGCCAGCAGCTTCCAACCAGGGGGCAAGCAGTACTTC.